Here is one TCR beta chain with its context. Its antigen is still unknown. No base quality values were provided; no much bigger clone lies one nucleotide off. Systemically healthy Caucasian individuals from Russia, 39 in total and aged about 6 to 95 years, were included as donors. Each donor gave ten milliliters of peripheral blood, collected into EDTA-treated Vacutainer tubes. Ficoll-Paque density-gradient centrifugation was used to isolate PBMCs, with at least 6 million per sample. Total RNA, at least 6 micrograms per sample, was extracted from PBMCs with Trizol reagent. For every donor, flow cytometry on a PBMC aliquot measured the percentage of naive CD45RAhigh/CD27high T cells. Taken from cysteine to phenylalanine, the CDR3 has 16 residues. CDR3 DNA only is kept here, 48 bases in frame from base 1. Trimmed from V: 0 bases; trimmed from J: 4 bases; junction bases lacking a gene match: 6. The germline V gene provides CDR1 SGHRS and CDR2 YFSETQ.

These data come from a study of blood T cells in healthy people across ages (dated by TCRdb to about 2015). Study-wide context: In model experiments, roughly one uniquely barcoded TCR beta cDNA molecule per two T cells was captured by template switching. The donors were divided into four age groups: young (average approximately 16 years), middle-aged (about 41), aged (about 56) and long-lived (roughly 86). To avoid experimental bias, donors of different ages were distributed randomly across sequencing lanes. Age-related changes in TCR beta repertoire diversity were measured in the study by deep sequencing normalized with unique cDNA molecular identifiers. Two additional independent replicas of 1 million unique cDNA reads from the same blood draw were analyzed for two donors (one aged 18 to 30 and one aged 80 or older). The investigation overall reported the following: The percentage of naive T cells measured by flow cytometry correlated strongly with observed TCR beta diversity. Observed TCR beta diversity per million T cells fell roughly linearly with age, and a significant reduction was already apparent by age about 38. Because profiling used bulk unsorted PBMCs, naive and antigen-experienced compartments could not be compared conclusively. Compared with the aged group, more naive CD4+ T cells, fewer expanded clones and increased TCR diversity were shown by the long-lived group, suggesting age selection. Because donor CMV infection status was unknown, age-related changes in expanded clonotypes were potentially confounded. Total diversity estimates from one million sequenced T cells were considered lower bounds and underestimates.

Library preparation used 5' RACE. Reads for this sample came from an Illumina HiSeq 2500. A second PCR of about 6 to 11 cycles was run with a J-beta primer mix and a sample-barcoded 5' primer. A unique molecular identifier was introduced onto each TCR beta cDNA molecule by a template-switch 5' adaptor carrying 12 random nucleotides. At least 2.5 million CDR3-containing paired-end reads were obtained from each sample. All of the RNA was converted into first-strand cDNA using the Mint cDNA synthesis kit, with a TRBC-specific oligonucleotide serving as the primer. All cDNA was treated with uracil-DNA glycosylase and then went through a first 18-cycle PCR with the universal primers M1SS and BC2_uni_R. The authors' pipeline ran thus. Normalization of each sample was performed by random selection of 1 million high-quality reads, each carrying a distinct molecular identifier. Reads sharing molecular identifiers were discarded rather than binned into consensus sequences. CDR3 identification, clonotype clustering and error correction used MiTCR with a Q25 quality threshold and the strictest error-elimination algorithm. Lower-bound total TCR beta diversity was estimated with a nonparametric unseen species model using Euler transformation. In-frame beta chains were kept once TCRdb had trimmed the public reads at Q25 with fastp and called clones with MiXCR. Under each unique CDR3 protein, matching rows form one entry showing the most common genes and DNA. TCRdb's processing, not the authors' own work, is the source of the V and J calls. For this sample there are some 1 million distinct CDR3 sequences; over 35% appear just once. The ten largest clones take up under 20% of the sample.

Source material: blood. This chain is built from TRBV5-1 and TRBJ2-3, with 9 middle bases fitting TRBD2. The TCR comes from a woman aged 55-69 years in good health. The nucleotide sequence is given as TGCGCCAGCAGCTTGGGATCAGCGGGAGGTCCAGATACGCAGTATTTT. This is translated as CASSLGSAGGPDTQYF.